This T cell receptor (beta chain) was identified in a study of OX40 agonist ivuxolimab in advanced cancers. V was shortened by 2 bases and J by 0 bases, with 12 bases between the two germline ends. CDR1 is MNHEY, CDR2 SMNVEV, per germline (reference sequence). The CDR3 sequence is 16 residues long. Profiling relied on immunoSEQ multiplex PCR, and the TCRdb table lists in-frame clones only, not all of them. The sample has 55,000 or so clones; around nine tenths are singletons. Patients had blood sampled at baseline and again on cycle 4 day 1 and cycle 7 day 1. The clonotype was recovered from an adult with an advanced solid tumor such as melanoma, head and neck, liver or kidney cancer. Sequences were derived from CD4+ or CD8+ T cells sorted from blood, sampled in a trial of the OX40 agonist ivuxolimab. This sequence joins TRBV27 and TRBJ2-3, with D perhaps matching TRBD2 (6 bases). This chain's CDR3 is CASSLNLGGSTDTQYF. The CDR3 DNA reads as TGTGCCAGCAGTTTAAATTTGGGGGGTAGCACAGATACGCAGTATTTT.